The T cell receptor (beta chain) under discussion was sequenced for a study of a mutant IDH1 vaccine in newly diagnosed glioma. Study-level results: Of the patients, 85% to 95% had vaccine-induced immune responses.

This sample's time point: week 5, during vaccination. Vaccine doses each comprised 300 ug of mutant IDH1 20-mer peptide, with topical imiquimod. Measured with immunoSEQ multiplex PCR; TCRdb has only the in-frame clones, and not every one. The repertoire holds 50,000 to 60,000 clones, with around 80% as singletons. Of note for this clone: Antigen: not known.

Germline V gene sequence: CDR1 SGHTA, CDR2 FQGTGA. The V end was cut by 0 bases, the J end by 0 bases, with 17 bases between. This CDR3 region has 18 residues. The chain has TRBV7-3 and TRBJ1-1; D is ambiguous. The clonotype comes from a man aged 50-60 years with glioma. The material was PBMCs, obtained from a glioma patient whose treatment included an IDH1 peptide vaccine. The CDR3 here is CASSLTPSPRTMNTEAFF. CDR3 DNA sequence: TGTGCCAGCAGCTTAACTCCGTCGCCCCGAACAATGAACACTGAAGCTTTCTTT.